Sequencing of this T cell receptor (beta chain) was carried out in a study of T cell repertoires in cytomegalovirus infection. Overall study: CMV epitopes, recently identified HLA-C-restricted and well-studied HLA-B-restricted, were used. Based on public TCR beta signatures, there were indications of CMV infection and of a matching HLA type.

Whole-study results and caveats: Carriers of CMV and the relevant HLA type were discriminated by public TCR beta frequency. The ex vivo response was dominated by HLA-C-restricted CMV-specific TCR beta clonotypes.

V was shortened by 7 bases and J by 0 bases, with 15 bases between the two germline ends. Germline V gives CDR1 SEHNR, CDR2 FQNEAQ (reference sequence). This CDR3 is 16 amino acids long. TCRdb redid the calling of the reads with MiXCR, one entry per CDR3 protein. The data show about 85,000 distinct CDR3 sequences, 40% to 50% seen once. In regard to this clonotype: Antigen specificity is unknown.

The sequence was collected from a human donor in good health (CMV status not recorded). Some clones in this sample may be carry-over from other donors' samples. The V call is TRBV7-9, the J call TRBJ1-4; weak D call: TRBD1 (5 bases). The sequencing used CD8+ T cells from cultured PBMCs, collected from culture after CMV antigen stimulation. The CDR3: CASTYGWGATNEKLFF. The DNA for the CDR3 is TGTGCCAGCACGTACGGATGGGGGGCAACTAATGAAAAACTGTTTTTT.